Each of the 2 T cell receptor beta chains below was sequenced from the same sample in a study of graft-versus-host responses after intestinal transplantation. The repertoire was sequenced with immunoSEQ multiplex PCR; TCRdb's copy has only in-frame clones and lacks some. The table has around 20,000 clones, about 95% seen once. The specimen comprised PBMCs, sampled 23 days after intestinal transplant. These receptors were collected from a human patient who received an intestinal transplant, so some T cells may come from the graft donor.

This clone occurred once. The chain couples TRBV5-1 to TRBJ2-5; tentative D call: TRBD2 (6 bases). The J call may not be correct, given that the DNA end is closer to TRBJ2-7. The CDR3 extends over 14 amino acids. The germline CDR1 and CDR2 sequences are SGHRS and YFSETQ. CDR3 protein: CASSLGAGIYEQYF. Written as DNA, the CDR3 is TGCGCCAGCAGCTTGGGGGCGGGGATCTACGAGCAGTACTTC.

This clone occurred once. The chain has TRBV7-8 and TRBJ1-4; 9 bases match TRBD1. V lost 6 bases, J lost 5 bases, and 4 bases stayed unmatched. The CDR3 is 14 amino acids. Germline CDR1 is SGHVS and CDR2 is FQNEAQ. DNA of the CDR3: TGTGCCAGCAGTCCGGGACAGGGAAATGAAAAACTGTTTTTT. Its protein is CASSPGQGNEKLFF.